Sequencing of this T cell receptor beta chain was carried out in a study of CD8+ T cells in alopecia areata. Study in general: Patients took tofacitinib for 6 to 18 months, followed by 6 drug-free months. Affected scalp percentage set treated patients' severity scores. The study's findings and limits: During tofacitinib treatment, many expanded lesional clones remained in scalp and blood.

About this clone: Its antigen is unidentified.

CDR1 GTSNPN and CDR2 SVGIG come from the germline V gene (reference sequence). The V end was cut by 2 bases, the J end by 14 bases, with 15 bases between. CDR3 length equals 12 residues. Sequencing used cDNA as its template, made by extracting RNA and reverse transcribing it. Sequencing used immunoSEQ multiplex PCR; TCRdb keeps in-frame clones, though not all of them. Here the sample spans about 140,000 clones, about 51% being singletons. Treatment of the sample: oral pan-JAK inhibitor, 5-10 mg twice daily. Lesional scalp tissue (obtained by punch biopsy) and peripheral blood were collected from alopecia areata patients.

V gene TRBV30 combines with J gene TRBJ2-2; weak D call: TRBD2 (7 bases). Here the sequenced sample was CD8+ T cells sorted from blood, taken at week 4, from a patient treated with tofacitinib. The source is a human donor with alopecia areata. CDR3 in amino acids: CAWSPGGPDLFF. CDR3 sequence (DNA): TGTGCCTGGAGTCCGGGGGGCCCTGACCTGTTTTTT.